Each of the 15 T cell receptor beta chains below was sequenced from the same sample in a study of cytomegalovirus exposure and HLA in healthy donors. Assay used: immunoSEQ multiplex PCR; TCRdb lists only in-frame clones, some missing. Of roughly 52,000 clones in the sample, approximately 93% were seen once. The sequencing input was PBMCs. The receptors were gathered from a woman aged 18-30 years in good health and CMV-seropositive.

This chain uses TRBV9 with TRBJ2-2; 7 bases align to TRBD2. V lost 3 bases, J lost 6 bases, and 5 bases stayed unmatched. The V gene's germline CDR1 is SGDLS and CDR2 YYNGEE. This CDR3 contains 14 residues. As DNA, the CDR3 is TGTGCCAGCAGCGGGACTAGTGGGTCCGGGGAGCTGTTTTTT. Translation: CASSGTSGSGELFF.

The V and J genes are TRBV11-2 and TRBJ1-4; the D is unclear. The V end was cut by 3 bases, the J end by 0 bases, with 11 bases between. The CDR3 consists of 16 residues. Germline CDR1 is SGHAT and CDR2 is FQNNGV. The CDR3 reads CASSFSRGATNEKLFF. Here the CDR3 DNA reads TGTGCCAGCAGCTTTTCCCGGGGTGCAACTAATGAAAAACTGTTTTTT. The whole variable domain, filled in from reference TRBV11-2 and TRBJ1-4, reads EAGVAQSPRYKIIEKRQSVAFWCNPISGHATLYWYQQILGQGPKLLIQFQNNGVVDDSQLPKDRFSAERLKGVDSTLKIQPAKLEDSAVYLCASSFSRGATNEKLFFGSGTQLSVL.

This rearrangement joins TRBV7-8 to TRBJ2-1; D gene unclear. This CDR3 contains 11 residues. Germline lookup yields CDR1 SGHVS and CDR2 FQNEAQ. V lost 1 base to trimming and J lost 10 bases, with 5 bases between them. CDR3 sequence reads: CASSLVVEQFF. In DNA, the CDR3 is TGTGCCAGCAGCTTAGTAGTAGAGCAGTTCTTC. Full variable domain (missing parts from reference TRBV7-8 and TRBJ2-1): GAGVSQSPRYKVAKRGQDVALRCDPISGHVSLFWYQQALGQGPEFLTYFQNEAQLDKSGLPSDRFFAERPEGSVSTLKIQRTQQEDSAVYLCASSLVVEQFFGPGTRLTVL.

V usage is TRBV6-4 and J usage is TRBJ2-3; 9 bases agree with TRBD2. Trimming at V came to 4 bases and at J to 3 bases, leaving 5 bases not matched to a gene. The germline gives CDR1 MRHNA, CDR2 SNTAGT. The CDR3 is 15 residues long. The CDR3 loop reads CASSGQAGGTDTQYF. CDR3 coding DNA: TGTGCCAGCAGTGGGCAAGCGGGGGGAACAGATACGCAGTATTTT.

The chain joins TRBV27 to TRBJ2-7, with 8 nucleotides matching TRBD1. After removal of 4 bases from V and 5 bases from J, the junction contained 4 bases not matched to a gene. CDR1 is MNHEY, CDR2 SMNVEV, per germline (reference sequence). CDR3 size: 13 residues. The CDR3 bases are TGTGCCAGCAGTTGGGGACAGGCTAACGAGCAGTACTTC. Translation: CASSWGQANEQYF.

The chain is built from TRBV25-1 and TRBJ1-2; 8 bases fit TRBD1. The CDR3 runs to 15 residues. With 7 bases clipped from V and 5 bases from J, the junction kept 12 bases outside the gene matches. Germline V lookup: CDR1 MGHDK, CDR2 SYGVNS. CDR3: CASIGTGRESYGYTF. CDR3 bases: TGTGCCAGCATTGGGACAGGCAGAGAGTCGTATGGCTACACCTTC.

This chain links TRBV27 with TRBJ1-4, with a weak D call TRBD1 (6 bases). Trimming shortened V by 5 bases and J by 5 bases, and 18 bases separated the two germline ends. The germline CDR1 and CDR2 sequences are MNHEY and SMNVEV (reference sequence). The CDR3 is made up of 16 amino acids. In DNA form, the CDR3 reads TGTGCCAGCAGTAAAGGGGTGTGGGACATAAATGAAAAACTGTTTTTT. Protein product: CASSKGVWDINEKLFF.

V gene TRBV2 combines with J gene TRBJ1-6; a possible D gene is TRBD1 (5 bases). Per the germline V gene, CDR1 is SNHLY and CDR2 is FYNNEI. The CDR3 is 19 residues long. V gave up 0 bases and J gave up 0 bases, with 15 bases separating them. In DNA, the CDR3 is TGTGCCAGCAGTGAAGCGGCTACAGGCCTGAGCTCCTATAATTCACCCCTCCACTTT. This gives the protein CASSEAATGLSSYNSPLHF.

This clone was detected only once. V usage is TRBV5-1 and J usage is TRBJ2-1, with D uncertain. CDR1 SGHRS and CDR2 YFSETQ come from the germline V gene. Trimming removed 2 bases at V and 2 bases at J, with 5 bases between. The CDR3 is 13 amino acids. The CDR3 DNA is TGCGCCAGCAGCTTAACAGCCTACAATGAGCAGTTCTTC. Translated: CASSLTAYNEQFF.

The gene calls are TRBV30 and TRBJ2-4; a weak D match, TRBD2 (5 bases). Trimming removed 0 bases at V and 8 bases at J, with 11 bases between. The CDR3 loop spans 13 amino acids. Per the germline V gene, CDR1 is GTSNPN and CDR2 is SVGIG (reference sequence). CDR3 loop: CAWSVTPGDIQYF. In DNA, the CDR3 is TGTGCCTGGAGTGTGACCCCCGGGGACATTCAGTACTTC.

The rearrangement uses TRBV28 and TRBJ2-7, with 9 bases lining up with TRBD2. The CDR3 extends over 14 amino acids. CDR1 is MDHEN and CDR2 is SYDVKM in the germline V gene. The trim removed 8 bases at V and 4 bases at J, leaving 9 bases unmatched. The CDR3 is CASVGSGGAYEQYF. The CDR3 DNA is TGTGCCAGCGTGGGTAGCGGGGGCGCATACGAGCAGTACTTC. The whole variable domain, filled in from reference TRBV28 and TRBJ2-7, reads DVKVTQSSRYLVKRTGEKVFLECVQDMDHENMFWYRQDPGLGLRLIYFSYDVKMKEKGDIPEGYSVSREKKERFSLILESASTNQTSMYLCASVGSGGAYEQYFGPGTRLTVT.

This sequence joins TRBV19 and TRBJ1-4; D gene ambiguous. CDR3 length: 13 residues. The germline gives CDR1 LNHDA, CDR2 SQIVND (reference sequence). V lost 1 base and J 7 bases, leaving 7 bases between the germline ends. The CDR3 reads CASSIGGVEKLFF. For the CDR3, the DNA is TGTGCCAGTAGTATAGGGGGAGTTGAAAAACTGTTTTTT.

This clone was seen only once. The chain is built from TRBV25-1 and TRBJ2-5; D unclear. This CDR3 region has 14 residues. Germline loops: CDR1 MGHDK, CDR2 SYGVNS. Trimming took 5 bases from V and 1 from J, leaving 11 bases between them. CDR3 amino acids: CASSQPQIQETQYF. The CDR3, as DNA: TGTGCCAGCAGTCAACCACAGATCCAAGAGACCCAGTACTTC.

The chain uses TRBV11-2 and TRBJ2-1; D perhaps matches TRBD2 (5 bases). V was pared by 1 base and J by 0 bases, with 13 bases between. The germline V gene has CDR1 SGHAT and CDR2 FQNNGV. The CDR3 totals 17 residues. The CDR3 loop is CASSLGPGFGSYNEQFF. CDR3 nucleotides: TGTGCCAGCAGCTTAGGACCGGGGTTCGGCTCCTACAATGAGCAGTTCTTC.

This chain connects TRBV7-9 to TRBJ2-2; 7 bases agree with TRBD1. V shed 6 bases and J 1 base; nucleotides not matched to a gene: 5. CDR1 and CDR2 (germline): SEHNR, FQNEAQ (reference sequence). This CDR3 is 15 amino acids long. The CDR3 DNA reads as TGTGCCAGCAGGCCCGGGACAGTGAACACCGGGGAGCTGTTTTTT. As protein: CASRPGTVNTGELFF.